Shown below are 7 T cell receptor beta chains from a single sample sequenced in a study of CD8 T cells in Susac syndrome. The authors reverse transcribed roughly 0.5 to 1 ug RNA with random hexamers. Each CDR3 protein gets one entry after TCRdb re-called the immunoSEQ multiplex PCR reads with MiXCR. The table includes about 150,000 distinct CDR3 sequences, roughly nine tenths detected once. Material: CD4+ T cells from PBMCs. The receptors here all came from a human donor in good health.

The count of this clonotype is one. The DNA of the CDR3 is TGTGCCAGCACCCTGACAGGGAGCGGCAATGAGCAGTTCTTC. This gives the protein CASTLTGSGNEQFF. The chain uses TRBV6-6 and TRBJ2-1; 7 nucleotides agree with TRBD1. Germline values: CDR1 MNHNY, CDR2 SVGAGI (reference sequence). The CDR3 totals 14 residues. V shed 7 bases and J 6 bases; nucleotides not matched to a gene: 9.

The rearrangement joins TRBV20-1 to TRBJ2-7; 7 bases align to TRBD1. The ends lost 2 bases at V and 2 bases at J; junction bases unmatched: 3. Germline assignment: CDR1 DFQATT and CDR2 SNEGSKA (reference sequence). The CDR3 runs to 13 residues. As DNA, the CDR3 is TGCAGTGCTAGAAGACAGGGAGCCTACGAGCAGTACTTC. It is translated as CSARRQGAYEQYF.

This CDR3 reads CASSWDRLQETQYF. CDR3 in DNA: TGTGCCAGCAGCTGGGACAGACTGCAAGAGACCCAGTACTTC. This rearrangement joins TRBV6-5 to TRBJ2-5; 7 bases agree with TRBD1. CDR1 and CDR2 (germline): MNHEY, SVGAGI. The CDR3 totals 14 residues. Losses at the gene ends were 6 bases for V and 2 bases for J; bases not matched to a gene: 6.

The chain is built from TRBV2 and TRBJ2-1, with 7 bases fitting TRBD2. The CDR3 is 13 residues long. Germline trimming cut 6 bases from V and 9 bases from J; bases unmatched to any gene: 8. Germline V gives CDR1 SNHLY, CDR2 FYNNEI. The CDR3: CASSGLGGSEQFF. The CDR3 DNA reads as TGTGCCAGCAGCGGACTAGGAGGCTCTGAGCAGTTCTTC.

The rearrangement links TRBV20-1 to TRBJ1-4; 7 bases are shared with TRBD1. The CDR3 covers 13 residues. V trimming: 6 bases; J trimming: 8 bases; junction bases outside the gene matches: 9. Germline V gene lookup returns CDR1 DFQATT and CDR2 SNEGSKA (reference sequence). The CDR3 coding sequence is TGCAGTGCCCGACGGGACAGTGAGGAAAAACTGTTTTTT. The encoded protein is CSARRDSEEKLFF.

V gene TRBV5-1 combines with J gene TRBJ2-7; a possible D gene is TRBD2 (5 bases). From germline, CDR1 is SGHRS and CDR2 YFSETQ. The germline V and J ends were trimmed by 4 bases and 1 base, with 12 bases remaining between them. The CDR3 runs to 14 residues. DNA of the CDR3: TGCGCCAGCAGCAGCGGTGGTGGTTCCTACGAGCAGTACTTC. It codes for CASSSGGGSYEQYF.

The chain links TRBV5-1 to TRBJ2-7; tentative D call: TRBD1 (5 bases). The CDR3 sequence is 16 residues long. CDR1 and CDR2 from the germline V gene are SGHRS and YFSETQ. V was clipped by 3 bases and J by 0 bases, with 16 bases between them. The chain's CDR3 is CASSSGAGPSSYEQYF. Written as DNA, the CDR3 is TGCGCCAGCAGCTCCGGCGCAGGGCCTAGCTCCTACGAGCAGTACTTC.